The subject of this entry is one T cell receptor (beta chain). The record originates from a study of blood T cell repertoires in COVID-19. Recruitment covered under 25 US areas and drew participants whose ages spanned roughly 18 to 100 years. In assigning cohorts, the study relied on participant-reported clinical history. Donors in Cohort 3 counted as recovered after two negative PCRs, clearance, or symptom resolution. In the original analysis: Amplification from reference gene primers served as the basis for estimated nucleated cell counts. Measured with immunoSEQ multiplex PCR; TCRdb has only the in-frame clones, and not every one. D and trimming come from the DNA, and the V and J calls and clone size come from that table. The sample lists around 310,000 clones, around nine tenths occurring once. The V segment lost 3 bases and the J segment 5 bases; nucleotides outside the gene matches: 11. Germline-derived CDR1 and CDR2 are SNHLY and FYNNEI. CDR3 length: 16 amino acids.

Sequenced material: PBMCs or T cells enriched from blood (not recorded which). The receptor's source is a woman aged 25 to 45 who had recovered from COVID-19. The V gene is TRBV2, the J gene TRBJ2-5, with 8 bases lining up with TRBD1. In nucleotides, the CDR3 is TGTGCCAGCAGTGATTTACTCTGGACAGGGAGGGAGACCCAGTACTTC. This translates into CASSDLLWTGRETQYF.